The rows below give T cell receptor beta chains drawn from one sample of a study of cytomegalovirus exposure and HLA in healthy donors. Sequencing was performed with immunoSEQ multiplex PCR; in TCRdb, only in-frame clones are kept and a portion is missing. The table has 250,000 to 300,000 clones, approximately 85% seen once; the top ten hold about 2%. Sequencing used PBMCs. The receptors come from a woman aged 40 to 55 in good health and CMV-seropositive. Each CDR3 is given with its conserved first and last residue. The D gene is left open where the match is weak. Clone sizes are given selectively: once, few, many, or a class where the clone is expanded.

abundance	d_gene	v_gene	j_gene	CDR3nt	CDR3aa
once	TRBD1	TRBV19	TRBJ2-7	TGTGCCAGTAGTACACAGGGGGGAACCTACGAGCAGTACTTC	CASSTQGGTYEQYF
-	-	TRBV4-1	TRBJ2-1	TGCGCCAGCAGCCAAGATCAGGGACACGGATACAATGAGCAGTTCTTC	CASSQDQGHGYNEQFF
once	TRBD1	TRBV5-4	TRBJ1-1	TGTGCCAGCAGCTTGGGTGGGACAGGGTCCACTGAAGCTTTCTTT	CASSLGGTGSTEAFF
-	-	TRBV5-1	TRBJ1-1	TGCGCCAGCAGCCCGGACAGTTACACTGAAGCTTTCTTT	CASSPDSYTEAFF
-	TRBD2	TRBV5-6	TRBJ2-1	TGTGCCAGCAACCTCCTAGCGGGAGGTTACAATGAGCAGTTCTTC	CASNLLAGGYNEQFF
-	-	TRBV11-2	TRBJ2-1	TGTGCCAGCAGCTTAGATCTTACCCTAGCAGATGAGCAGTTCTTC	CASSLDLTLADEQFF
-	TRBD1	TRBV4-3	TRBJ1-6	TGCGCCAGCAGCCCACAGGGGGGTGGGAATTCACCCCTCCACTTT	CASSPQGGGNSPLHF
-	TRBD1	TRBV18	TRBJ2-7	TGTGCCAGCTCACCTGGGACAGGGGGGTCCTACGAGCAGTACTTC	CASSPGTGGSYEQYF
-	-	TRBV6-1	TRBJ1-2	TGTGCCAGCAGTGACGACCTGACAGGAAGGACGTGGGGCTACACCTTC	CASSDDLTGRTWGYTF
once	TRBD1	TRBV5-6	TRBJ2-7	TGTGCCAGCAGCTGGGGACAGGGGCGAGAGCAGTACTTC	CASSWGQGREQYF
-	TRBD2	TRBV4-2	TRBJ2-1	TGTGCCAGCAGCCAAGAGGGAACTAGCGGGGGTTACAATGAGCAGTTCTTC	CASSQEGTSGGYNEQFF
-	TRBD1	TRBV4-1	TRBJ2-7	TGCGCCAGCAGCCAAGAACAGGGGGCGCTTGTCTACGAGCAGTACTTC	CASSQEQGALVYEQYF
-	TRBD2	TRBV10-2	TRBJ2-1	TGCGCCAGCAGGAAGCGGGAGGGGTTCAATGAGCAGTTCTTC	CASRKREGFNEQFF
-	TRBD1	TRBV11-2	TRBJ2-7	TGTGCCAGCACCCAGGGACAGAATTTTAACGAGCAGTACTTC	CASTQGQNFNEQYF
-	TRBD1	TRBV27	TRBJ2-1	TGTGCCAGCAGTCCACAACCCGACAGGGACAATGAGCAGTTCTTC	CASSPQPDRDNEQFF
few	TRBD1	TRBV7-2	TRBJ2-5	TGTGCCAGCAGCAAACAGGGGACAAACCAAGAGACCCAGTACTTC	CASSKQGTNQETQYF
-	TRBD1	TRBV11-3	TRBJ2-7	TGTGCCAGCAGCGTAGATCCGGGACAGGGTTACGAGCAGTACTTC	CASSVDPGQGYEQYF
once	TRBD1	TRBV6-5	TRBJ1-1	TGTGCCAGCAGTTCGGCCGGGACAGGGAACACTGAAGCTTTCTTT	CASSSAGTGNTEAFF
once	-	TRBV6-6	TRBJ2-1	TGTGCCAGCAGGGACAGCCTCTACAATGAGCAGTTCTTC	CASRDSLYNEQFF
-	-	TRBV28	TRBJ1-1	TGTGCCAGCAGTTTATCGTCCCGGGGGAACACTGAAGCTTTCTTT	CASSLSSRGNTEAFF
once	-	TRBV6-6	TRBJ2-6	TGTGCCAGCAGTTACTCGGCGGGGACTGGGGCCAACGTCCTGACTTTC	CASSYSAGTGANVLTF
-	TRBD1	TRBV9	TRBJ1-1	TGTGCCAGCAGCGTAACAGGGGGCACTGAAGCTTTCTTT	CASSVTGGTEAFF
-	-	TRBV11-1	TRBJ2-7	TGTGCCAGCAGCTTCTCGGTATACTCCTACGAGCAGTACTTC	CASSFSVYSYEQYF
-	TRBD1	TRBV5-1	TRBJ1-1	TGCGCCAGCAGCTTGACAGGGGCTACTGAAGCTTTCTTT	CASSLTGATEAFF
-	TRBD2	TRBV6-5	TRBJ2-1	TGTGCCAGCAGTTCTGGGACTAGCGGGAGATATGAGCAGTTCTTC	CASSSGTSGRYEQFF
-	TRBD1	TRBV5-1	TRBJ1-2	TGCGCCAGCAGGGATGGGACAGCAAAGTTAATAGGCTACACCTTC	CASRDGTAKLIGYTF
-	TRBD1	TRBV5-4	TRBJ2-3	TGTGCCAGCAGCGGTGCTCCGGGACAGAAACGCACAGATACGCAGTATTTT	CASSGAPGQKRTDTQYF
-	-	TRBV27	TRBJ2-1	TGTGCCAGCAGTTTAGACGGGGGGCGGAATGAGCAGTTCTTC	CASSLDGGRNEQFF
-	TRBD1	TRBV2	TRBJ2-7	TGTGCCAGCAGTGCGACGACAGGGGGCTACGAGCAGTACTTC	CASSATTGGYEQYF
-	-	TRBV7-2	TRBJ1-5	TGTGCCAGCAGCTTAGCCGGGAGCAATCAGCCCCAGCATTTT	CASSLAGSNQPQHF
-	TRBD1	TRBV18	TRBJ2-1	TGTGCCAGCTCGGGACAGGGGGATGAGCAGTTCTTC	CASSGQGDEQFF
once	-	TRBV6-6	TRBJ2-3	TGTGCCAGCAGTTACTCGCGGGACCCTGGCACAGATACGCAGTATTTT	CASSYSRDPGTDTQYF